This T cell receptor (beta chain) was sequenced in a study of cytomegalovirus exposure and HLA in healthy donors. On this clone: What it binds is not known.

Study-wide findings and caveats: HLA alleles were associated with 16,951 TCR beta sequences in a later analysis at 0.05 false discovery rate. Immune exposure data for these donors was limited to CMV serostatus. Earlier analysis looked at TCR beta V segments, and most were productive about 90% or about 30% of the time. A later analysis linked a missense DCLRE1C variant to TCR beta V- and J-gene trimming.

V lost 8 bases to trimming and J lost 4 bases; unmatched junction nucleotides: 10. Germline loops: CDR1 MNHEY, CDR2 SVGAGI. This CDR3 has 15 amino acids. Primers included in the PCR were 60 Vbeta and 13 Jbeta primers. This table comes from immunoSEQ multiplex PCR, and its TCRdb copy is limited to in-frame clones, with some not included. The data show 150,000 to 200,000 clones, roughly 80% seen once. The chain couples TRBV6-5 to TRBJ2-1, with 8 bases lining up with TRBD2. The source material was PBMCs. The sequence came from a male donor in good health and CMV-seronegative. DNA of the CDR3: TGTGCCAGCGCGTCGGGAGCGGGAGCTTACAATGAGCAGTTCTTC. It specifies CASASGAGAYNEQFF.